This T cell receptor (beta chain) was obtained from a study of blood T cell repertoires in COVID-19. Study summary: Researchers got acute and convalescent COVID-19 samples from the United States, Italy and Spain. PBMCs, B-cell-depleted T cells, or T cells were the source of the cDNA or gDNA that made up the material.

Trimming took 7 bases from V and 5 from J; bases not matched to a gene: 9. Germline lookup yields CDR1 LNHDA and CDR2 SQIVND (reference sequence). The CDR3 sequence is 15 residues long. The repertoire was sequenced with immunoSEQ multiplex PCR; TCRdb's copy has only in-frame clones and lacks some. The sample consists of about 150,000 clones, about 83% of them appearing once. The sequence came from a woman in her 70s who had recovered from COVID-19. The specimen sequenced was peripheral blood. The chain links TRBV19 to TRBJ2-3; 10 bases line up with TRBD1. CDR3 residues: CASTGTGARGDTQYF. CDR3 nucleotide sequence: TGTGCCAGTACCGGGACAGGGGCACGTGGAGATACGCAGTATTTT.